These 2 T cell receptor beta chains were all obtained from the same sample, sequenced in a study of shared T cell receptors in the human thymus. Data came from immunoSEQ multiplex PCR; TCRdb stores just in-frame clones and leaves some out. The sample holds hundreds of thousands of clones, about 87% seen once. These sequences were also reported in another study, on human thymus T cells.

Sequences were obtained from thymocytes. These receptors were taken from a boy in the first two years of life with a congenital heart defect.

The chain recombines TRBV27 with TRBJ2-7; D may be TRBD2 (5 bases). CDR3 length: 17 amino acids. CDR1 MNHEY and CDR2 SMNVEV come from the germline V gene (reference sequence). Trimming stripped 5 bases from V and 3 bases from J, with 23 bases between. The DNA for the CDR3 is TGTGCCAGCAGTCTCCACCTTCGGGATCTCGACCGCTACGAGCAGTACTTC. This encodes CASSLHLRDLDRYEQYF.

This chain joins TRBV25-1 and TRBJ2-3, with TRBD1 as a possible D gene (6 bases). With 4 bases removed from V and 0 bases from J, the gap between germline ends came to 17 bases. There are 17 residues in the CDR3. From germline, CDR1 is MGHDK and CDR2 SYGVNS. CDR3 bases: TGTGCCAGCAGTGGCCAGGGTGTGGACAGCAGCACAGATACGCAGTATTTT. Translated, it gives CASSGQGVDSSTDTQYF. Full variable domain (remainder filled in from reference TRBV25-1 and TRBJ2-3): EADIYQTPRYLVIGTGKKITLECSQTMGHDKMYWYQQDPGMELHLIHYSYGVNSTEKGDLSSESTVSRIRTEHFPLTLESARPSHTSQYLCASSGQGVDSSTDTQYFGPGTRLTVL.